This TCR beta chain was captured in a study of blood T cell repertoires in COVID-19. Whole-study context: From the United States, Italy and Spain came samples of acute and convalescent COVID-19.

There are a few counts of this clone. Authors' methods: Using reference gene primer amplification, nucleated cell counts were estimated. TCRdb keeps only in-frame clones here, not all; method: immunoSEQ multiplex PCR. The DNA was the basis for D and trimming; V, J and clone size are from that table. The repertoire holds 150,000 or so clones, with around 84% as singletons. Germline values: CDR1 SGHAT, CDR2 FQNNGV. The CDR3 sequence is 18 residues long. Trimming removed 4 bases from V and 8 bases from J; junction bases left unmatched: 18. This TCR was sampled from a woman aged 50 to 60 with acute or convalescent COVID-19. The chain recombines TRBV11-2 with TRBJ2-1; TRBD2 agrees at 9 bases. The sequencing input was peripheral blood. CDR3 bases: TGTGCCAGCAGCTCCCCCCTTGAGGGGAGCGGGGGGTTCGATGAGCAGTTCTTC. Encoded protein: CASSSPLEGSGGFDEQFF.